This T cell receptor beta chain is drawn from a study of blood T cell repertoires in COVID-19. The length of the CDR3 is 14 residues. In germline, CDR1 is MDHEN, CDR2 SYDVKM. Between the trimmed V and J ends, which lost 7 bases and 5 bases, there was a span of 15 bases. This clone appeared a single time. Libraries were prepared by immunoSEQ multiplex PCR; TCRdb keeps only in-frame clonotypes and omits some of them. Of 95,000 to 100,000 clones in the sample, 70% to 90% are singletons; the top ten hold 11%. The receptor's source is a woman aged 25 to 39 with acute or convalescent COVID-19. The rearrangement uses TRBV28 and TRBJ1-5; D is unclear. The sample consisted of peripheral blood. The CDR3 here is CASNQPGFYQPQHF. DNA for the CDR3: TGTGCCAGCAATCAGCCGGGTTTCTATCAGCCCCAGCATTTT.